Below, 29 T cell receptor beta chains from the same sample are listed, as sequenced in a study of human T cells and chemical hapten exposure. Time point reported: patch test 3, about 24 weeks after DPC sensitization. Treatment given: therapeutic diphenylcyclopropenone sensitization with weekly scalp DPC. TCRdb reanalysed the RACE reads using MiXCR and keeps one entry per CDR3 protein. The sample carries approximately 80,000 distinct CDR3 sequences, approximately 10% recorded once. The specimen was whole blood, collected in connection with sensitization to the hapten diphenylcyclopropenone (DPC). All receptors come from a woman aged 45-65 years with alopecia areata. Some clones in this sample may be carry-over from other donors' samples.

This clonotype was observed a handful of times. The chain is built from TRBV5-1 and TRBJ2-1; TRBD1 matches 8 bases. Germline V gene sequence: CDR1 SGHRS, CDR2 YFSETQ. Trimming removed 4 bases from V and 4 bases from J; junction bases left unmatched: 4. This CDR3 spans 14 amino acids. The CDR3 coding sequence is TGCGCCAGCAGCGCGGGACAGGTTTACAATGAGCAGTTCTTC. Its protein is CASSAGQVYNEQFF.

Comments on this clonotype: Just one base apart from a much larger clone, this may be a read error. In nucleotides, the CDR3 is TGTGCCAGCAGCAAACGACGGAGGGGCTGGGTGAACACTGAAGCTTTCTTT. Translated: CASSKRRRGWVNTEAFF. The genes are TRBV21-1 and TRBJ1-1. TRBV21-1 is a recognized pseudogene. The CDR3 is 17 amino acids.

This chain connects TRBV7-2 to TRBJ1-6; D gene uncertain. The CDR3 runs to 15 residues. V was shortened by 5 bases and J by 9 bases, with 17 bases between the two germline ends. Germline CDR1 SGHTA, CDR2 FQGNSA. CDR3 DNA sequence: TGTGCCAGCAGCCCCGGACGGCAGGACGGTTCACCCCTCCACTTT. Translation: CASSPGRQDGSPLHF.

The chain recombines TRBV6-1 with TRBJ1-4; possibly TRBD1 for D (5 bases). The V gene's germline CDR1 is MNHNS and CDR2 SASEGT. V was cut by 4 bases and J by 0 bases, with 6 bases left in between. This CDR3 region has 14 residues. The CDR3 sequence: CASSATATNEKLFF. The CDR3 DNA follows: TGTGCCAGCAGTGCGACAGCAACTAATGAAAAACTGTTTTTT.

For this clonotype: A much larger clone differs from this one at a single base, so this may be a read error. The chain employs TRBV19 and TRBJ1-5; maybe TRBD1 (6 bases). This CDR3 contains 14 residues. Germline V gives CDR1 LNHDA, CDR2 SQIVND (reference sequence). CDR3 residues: CASGGGPSNQPQLF. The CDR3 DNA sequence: TGTGCCAGTGGAGGGGGGCCGAGCAATCAGCCCCAGCTTTTT.

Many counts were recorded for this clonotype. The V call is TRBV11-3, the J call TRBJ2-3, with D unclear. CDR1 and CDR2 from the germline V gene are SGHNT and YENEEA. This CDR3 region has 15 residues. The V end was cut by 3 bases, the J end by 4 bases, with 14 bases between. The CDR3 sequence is CASSFDPLPADTQYF. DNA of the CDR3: TGTGCCAGCAGCTTCGATCCCCTCCCCGCAGATACGCAGTATTTT.

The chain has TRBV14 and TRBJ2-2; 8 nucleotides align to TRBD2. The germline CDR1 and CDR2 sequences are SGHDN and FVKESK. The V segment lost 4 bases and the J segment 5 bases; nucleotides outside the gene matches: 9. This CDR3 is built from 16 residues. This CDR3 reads CASSPPGLASTGELFF. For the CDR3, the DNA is TGTGCCAGCAGCCCCCCCGGACTAGCTTCTACCGGGGAGCTGTTTTTT.

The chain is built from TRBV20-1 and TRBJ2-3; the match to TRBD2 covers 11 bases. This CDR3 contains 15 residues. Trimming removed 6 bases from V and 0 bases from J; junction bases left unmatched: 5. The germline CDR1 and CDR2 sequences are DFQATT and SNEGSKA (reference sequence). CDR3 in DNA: TGCAGTGCCATTAGCGGGAGGGGTAGCACAGATACGCAGTATTTT. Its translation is CSAISGRGSTDTQYF.

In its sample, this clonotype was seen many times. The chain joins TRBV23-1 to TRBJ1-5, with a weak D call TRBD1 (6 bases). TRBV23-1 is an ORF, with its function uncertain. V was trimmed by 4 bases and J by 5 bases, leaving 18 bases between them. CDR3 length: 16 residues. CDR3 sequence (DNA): TGCGCCAGCAGTCCCCGCAGGGGTGGTGAACATCAGCCCCAGCATTTT. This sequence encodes CASSPRRGGEHQPQHF.

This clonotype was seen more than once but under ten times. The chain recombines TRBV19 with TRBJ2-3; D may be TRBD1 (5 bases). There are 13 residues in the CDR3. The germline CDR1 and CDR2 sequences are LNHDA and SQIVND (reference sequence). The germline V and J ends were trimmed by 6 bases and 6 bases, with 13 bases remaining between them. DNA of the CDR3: TGTGCCAGTAGCAGGGCCCCAGAGGATACGCAGTATTTT. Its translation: CASSRAPEDTQYF.

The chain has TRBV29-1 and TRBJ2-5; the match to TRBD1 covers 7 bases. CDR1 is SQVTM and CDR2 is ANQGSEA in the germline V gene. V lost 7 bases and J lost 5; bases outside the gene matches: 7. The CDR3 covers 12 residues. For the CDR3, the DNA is TGCAGCGGTAGACAGGGACCGGAGACCCAGTACTTC. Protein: CSGRQGPETQYF.

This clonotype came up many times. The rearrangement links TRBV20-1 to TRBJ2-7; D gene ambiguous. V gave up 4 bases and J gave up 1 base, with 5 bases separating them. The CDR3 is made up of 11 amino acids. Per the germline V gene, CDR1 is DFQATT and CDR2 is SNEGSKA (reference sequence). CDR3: CSATGSYEQYF. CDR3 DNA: TGCAGTGCTACCGGGTCCTACGAGCAGTACTTC.

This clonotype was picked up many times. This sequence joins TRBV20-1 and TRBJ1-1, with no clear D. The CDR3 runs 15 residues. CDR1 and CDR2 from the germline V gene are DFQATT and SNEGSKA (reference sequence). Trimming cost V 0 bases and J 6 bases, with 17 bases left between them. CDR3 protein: CSARERNRHGAEAFF. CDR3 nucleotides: TGCAGTGCTAGAGAGAGAAATCGGCATGGGGCTGAAGCTTTCTTT.

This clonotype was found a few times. CDR3 DNA sequence: TGTGCCATCAGTGAAGGCAGGCGGGGCACAGATACGCAGTATTTT. Its translation: CAISEGRRGTDTQYF. The V gene is TRBV10-3, the J gene TRBJ2-3; tentatively, D is TRBD2 (5 bases). CDR1 and CDR2 (germline): ENHRY, SYGVKD. The CDR3 spans 15 residues. Trimming pared 3 bases from V and 1 base from J, leaving 11 bases between.

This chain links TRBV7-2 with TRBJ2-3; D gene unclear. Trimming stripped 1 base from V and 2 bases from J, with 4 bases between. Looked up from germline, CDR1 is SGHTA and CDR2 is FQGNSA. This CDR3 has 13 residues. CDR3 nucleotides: TGTGCCAGCAGCTTAGTGTTCACAGATACGCAGTATTTT. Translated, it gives CASSLVFTDTQYF.

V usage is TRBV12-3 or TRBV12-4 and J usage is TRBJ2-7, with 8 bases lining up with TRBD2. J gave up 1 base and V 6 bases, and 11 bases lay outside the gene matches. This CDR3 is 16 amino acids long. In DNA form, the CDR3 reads TGTGCCAGCAGCCAACCCGGCACTAGCGGTTCCTACGAGCAGTACTTC. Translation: CASSQPGTSGSYEQYF.

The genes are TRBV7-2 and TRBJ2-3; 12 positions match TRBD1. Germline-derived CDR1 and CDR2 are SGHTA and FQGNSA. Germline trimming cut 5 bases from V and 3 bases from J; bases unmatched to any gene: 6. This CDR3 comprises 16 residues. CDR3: CASSTRDRGRTDTQYF. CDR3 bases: TGTGCCAGCAGCACCCGGGACAGGGGGCGAACAGATACGCAGTATTTT.

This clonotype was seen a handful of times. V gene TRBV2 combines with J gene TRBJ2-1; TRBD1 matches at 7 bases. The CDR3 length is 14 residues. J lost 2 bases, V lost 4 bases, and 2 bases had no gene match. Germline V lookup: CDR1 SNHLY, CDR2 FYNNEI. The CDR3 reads CASSGTGAYNEQFF. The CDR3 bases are TGTGCCAGCAGTGGGACAGGAGCCTACAATGAGCAGTTCTTC. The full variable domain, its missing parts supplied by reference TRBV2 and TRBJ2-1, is EPEVTQTPSHQVTQMGQEVILRCVPISNHLYFYWYRQILGQKVEFLVSFYNNEISEKSEIFDDQFSVERPDGSNFTLKIRSTKLEDSAMYFCASSGTGAYNEQFFGPGTRLTVL.

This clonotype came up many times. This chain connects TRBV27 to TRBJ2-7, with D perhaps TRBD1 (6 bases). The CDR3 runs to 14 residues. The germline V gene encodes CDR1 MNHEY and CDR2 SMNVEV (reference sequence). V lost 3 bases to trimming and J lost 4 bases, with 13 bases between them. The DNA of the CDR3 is TGTGCCAGCAGTTTGCAGGGGAAATTGTACGAGCAGTACTTC. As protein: CASSLQGKLYEQYF.

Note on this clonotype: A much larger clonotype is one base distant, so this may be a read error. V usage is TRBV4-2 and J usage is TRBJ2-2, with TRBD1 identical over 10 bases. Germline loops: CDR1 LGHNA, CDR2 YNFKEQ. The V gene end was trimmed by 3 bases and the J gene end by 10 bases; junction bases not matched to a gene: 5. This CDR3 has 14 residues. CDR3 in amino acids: CASSQDRGYEELFF. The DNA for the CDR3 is TGTGCCAGCAGCCAGGACAGGGGGTACGAGGAGCTGTTTTTT.

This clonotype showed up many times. CDR3 in DNA: TGTGCCAGCAGCCAAGACCGGACCTACAATGAGCAGTTCTTC. This translates into CASSQDRTYNEQFF. The chain joins TRBV4-2 to TRBJ2-1; D ambiguous. V shed 0 bases and J shed 2 bases, with 5 bases lying between them. CDR1 and CDR2 from the germline V gene are LGHNA and YNFKEQ. This CDR3 is built from 14 residues.

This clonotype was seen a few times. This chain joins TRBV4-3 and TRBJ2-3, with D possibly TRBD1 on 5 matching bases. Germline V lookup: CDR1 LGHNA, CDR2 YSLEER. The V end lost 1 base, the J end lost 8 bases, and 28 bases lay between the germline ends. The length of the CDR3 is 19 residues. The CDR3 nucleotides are TGCGCCAGCAGCCAAGGTTGGGCGGTGGGGCAGCCAGTAAGAGGTACGCAGTATTTT. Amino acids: CASSQGWAVGQPVRGTQYF.

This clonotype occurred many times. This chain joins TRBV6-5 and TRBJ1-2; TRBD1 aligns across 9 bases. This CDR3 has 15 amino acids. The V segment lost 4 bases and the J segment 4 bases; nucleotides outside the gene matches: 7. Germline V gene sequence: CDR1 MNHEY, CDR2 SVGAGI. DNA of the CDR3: TGTGCCAGCAGTTTCGCCGGGACAGGGCCCTATGGCTACACCTTC. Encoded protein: CASSFAGTGPYGYTF.

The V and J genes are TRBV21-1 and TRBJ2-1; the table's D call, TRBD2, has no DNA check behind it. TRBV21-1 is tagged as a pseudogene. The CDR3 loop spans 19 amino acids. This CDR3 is CASSKGRGLEGGSYNEQFF. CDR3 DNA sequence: TGTGCCAGCAGCAAAGGGAGGGGACTAGAAGGGGGCTCCTACAATGAGCAGTTCTTC.

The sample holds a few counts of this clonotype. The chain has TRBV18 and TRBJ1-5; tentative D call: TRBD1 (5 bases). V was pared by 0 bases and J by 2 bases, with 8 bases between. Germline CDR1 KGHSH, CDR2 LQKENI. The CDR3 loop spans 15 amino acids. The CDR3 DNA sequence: TGTGCCAGCTCACCACCGGGACGGCGCAATCAGCCCCAGCATTTT. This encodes CASSPPGRRNQPQHF. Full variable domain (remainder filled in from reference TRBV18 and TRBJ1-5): NAGVMQNPRHLVRRRGQEARLRCSPMKGHSHVYWYRQLPEEGLKFMVYLQKENIIDESGMPKERFSAEFPKEGPSILRIQQVVRGDSAAYFCASSPPGRRNQPQHFGDGTRLSIL.

CDR3: CASSLSNEQFF. The CDR3 DNA reads TGTGCCAGCAGCCTATCCAATGAGCAGTTCTTC. The chain couples TRBV28 to TRBJ2-1, with D unclear. Trimming removed 6 bases from V and 6 bases from J, with 6 bases in between. The CDR3 length is 11 residues. The germline V gene has CDR1 MDHEN and CDR2 SYDVKM.

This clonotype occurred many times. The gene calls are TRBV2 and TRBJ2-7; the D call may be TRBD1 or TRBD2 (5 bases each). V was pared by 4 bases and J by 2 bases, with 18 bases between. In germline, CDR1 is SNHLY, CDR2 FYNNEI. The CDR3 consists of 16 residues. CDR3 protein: CASSARGPGTTYEQYF. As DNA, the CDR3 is TGTGCCAGCAGTGCTAGGGGCCCCGGGACGACCTACGAGCAGTACTTC.

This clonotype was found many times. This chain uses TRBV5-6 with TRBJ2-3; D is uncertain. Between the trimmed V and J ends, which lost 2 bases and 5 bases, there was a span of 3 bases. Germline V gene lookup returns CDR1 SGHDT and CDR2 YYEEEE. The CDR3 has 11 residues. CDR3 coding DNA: TGTGCCAGCAGCTTCAGAGATACGCAGTATTTT. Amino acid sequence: CASSFRDTQYF.

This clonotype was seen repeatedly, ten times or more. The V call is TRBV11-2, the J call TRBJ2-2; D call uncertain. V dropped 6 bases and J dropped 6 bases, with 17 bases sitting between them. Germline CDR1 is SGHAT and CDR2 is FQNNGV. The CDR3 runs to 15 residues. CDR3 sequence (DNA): TGTGCCAGCAGTCGACTTAGAATGCCGTCCGGGGAGCTGTTTTTT. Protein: CASSRLRMPSGELFF. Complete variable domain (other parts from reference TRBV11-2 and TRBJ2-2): EAGVAQSPRYKIIEKRQSVAFWCNPISGHATLYWYQQILGQGPKLLIQFQNNGVVDDSQLPKDRFSAERLKGVDSTLKIQPAKLEDSAVYLCASSRLRMPSGELFFGEGSRLTVL.